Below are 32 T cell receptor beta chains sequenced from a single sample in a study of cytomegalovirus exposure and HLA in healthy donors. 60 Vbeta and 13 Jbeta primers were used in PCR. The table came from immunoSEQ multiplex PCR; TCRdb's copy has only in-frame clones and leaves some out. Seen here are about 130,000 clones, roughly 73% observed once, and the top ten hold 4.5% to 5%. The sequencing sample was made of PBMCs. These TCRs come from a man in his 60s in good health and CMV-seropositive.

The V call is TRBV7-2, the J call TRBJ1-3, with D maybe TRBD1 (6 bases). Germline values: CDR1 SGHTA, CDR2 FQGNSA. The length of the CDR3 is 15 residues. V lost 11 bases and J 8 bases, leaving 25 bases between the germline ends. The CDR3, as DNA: TGTGCCTCCAGTCGGACAGCAGGGGCGGGGGACACCATATATTTT. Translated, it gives CASSRTAGAGDTIYF.

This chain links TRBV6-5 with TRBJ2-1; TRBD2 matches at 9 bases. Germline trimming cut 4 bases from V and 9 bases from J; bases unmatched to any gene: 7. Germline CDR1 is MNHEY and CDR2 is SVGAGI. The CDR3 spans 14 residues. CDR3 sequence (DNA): TGTGCCAGCAGTTTGAGGCGGGGGGGCACTGAGCAGTTCTTC. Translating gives CASSLRRGGTEQFF.

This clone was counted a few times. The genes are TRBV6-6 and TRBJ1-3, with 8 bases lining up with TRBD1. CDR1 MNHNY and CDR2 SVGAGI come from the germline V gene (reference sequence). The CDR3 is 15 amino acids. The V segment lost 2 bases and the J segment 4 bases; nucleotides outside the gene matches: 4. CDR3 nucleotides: TGTGCCAGCAGTTACGACAGGGGTGACGGAAACACCATATATTTT. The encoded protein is CASSYDRGDGNTIYF.

CDR3 coding DNA: TGTGCCAGCAGAAAGGACTGGCAGAGCACAGATACGCAGTATTTT. This encodes CASRKDWQSTDTQYF. This sequence joins TRBV5-4 and TRBJ2-3, with a possible D match to TRBD2 (5 bases). This CDR3 contains 15 residues. Per the germline V gene, CDR1 is SGHNT and CDR2 is YYREEE (reference sequence). The V gene lost 5 bases and the J gene lost 0 bases, with 13 bases spanning the gap.

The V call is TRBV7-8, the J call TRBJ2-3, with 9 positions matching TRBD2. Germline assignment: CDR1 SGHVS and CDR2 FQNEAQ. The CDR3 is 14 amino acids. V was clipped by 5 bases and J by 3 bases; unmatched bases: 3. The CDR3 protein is CASSPGLATDTQYF. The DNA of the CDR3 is TGTGCCAGCAGCCCGGGACTAGCTACAGATACGCAGTATTTT.

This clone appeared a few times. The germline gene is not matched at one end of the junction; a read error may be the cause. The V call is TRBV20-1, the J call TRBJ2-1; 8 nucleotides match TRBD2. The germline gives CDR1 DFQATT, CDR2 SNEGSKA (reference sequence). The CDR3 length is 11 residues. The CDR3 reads CRAGEYNEQFF. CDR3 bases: TGTCGAGCGGGGGAATACAATGAGCAGTTCTTC.

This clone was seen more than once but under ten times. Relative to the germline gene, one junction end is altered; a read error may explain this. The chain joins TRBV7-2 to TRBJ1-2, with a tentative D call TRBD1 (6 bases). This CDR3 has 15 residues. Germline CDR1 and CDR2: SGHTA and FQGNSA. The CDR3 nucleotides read TGTGCCAGCAGCTTAGAATCGGGACACCCCTATGGCTACCCCTTC. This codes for CASSLESGHPYGYPF.

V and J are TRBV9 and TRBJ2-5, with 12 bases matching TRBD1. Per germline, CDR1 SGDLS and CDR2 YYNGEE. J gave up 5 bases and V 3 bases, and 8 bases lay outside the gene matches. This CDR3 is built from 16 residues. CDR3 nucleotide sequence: TGTGCCAGCAGCGAGACCGGGACAGGGGGCTGGGAGACCCAGTACTTC. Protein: CASSETGTGGWETQYF.

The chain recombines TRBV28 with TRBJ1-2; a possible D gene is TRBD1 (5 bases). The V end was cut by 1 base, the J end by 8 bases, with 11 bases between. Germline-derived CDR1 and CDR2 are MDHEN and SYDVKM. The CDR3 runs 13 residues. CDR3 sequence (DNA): TGTGCCAGCAGTTTATTCCAGGGAACCGGCTACACCTTC. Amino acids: CASSLFQGTGYTF.

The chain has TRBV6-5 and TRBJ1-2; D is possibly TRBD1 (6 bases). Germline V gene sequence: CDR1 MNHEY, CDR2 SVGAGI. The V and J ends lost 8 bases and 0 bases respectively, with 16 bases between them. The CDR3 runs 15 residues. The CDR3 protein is CASGQNLYANYGYTF. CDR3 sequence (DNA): TGTGCCAGCGGACAGAACCTGTACGCTAACTATGGCTACACCTTC.

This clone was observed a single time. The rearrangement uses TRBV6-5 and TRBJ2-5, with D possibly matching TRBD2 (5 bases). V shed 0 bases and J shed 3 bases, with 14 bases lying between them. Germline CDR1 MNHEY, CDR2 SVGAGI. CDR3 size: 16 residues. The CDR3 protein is CASSYSTTQLEETQYF. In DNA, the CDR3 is TGTGCCAGCAGTTACTCGACTACCCAGCTTGAAGAGACCCAGTACTTC.

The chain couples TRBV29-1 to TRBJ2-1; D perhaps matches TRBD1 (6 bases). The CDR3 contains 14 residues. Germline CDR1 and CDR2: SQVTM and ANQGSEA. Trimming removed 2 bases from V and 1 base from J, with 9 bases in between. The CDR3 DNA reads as TGCAGCGTTGAACGGACAGTTTCCTACAATGAGCAGTTCTTC. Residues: CSVERTVSYNEQFF.

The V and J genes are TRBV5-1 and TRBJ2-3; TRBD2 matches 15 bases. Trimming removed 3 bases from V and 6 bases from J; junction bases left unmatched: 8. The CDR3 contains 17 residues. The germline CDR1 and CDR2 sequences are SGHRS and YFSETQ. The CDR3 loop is CASSSGLAGGQYDTQYF. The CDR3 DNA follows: TGCGCCAGCAGCTCAGGACTAGCGGGGGGGCAATACGATACGCAGTATTTT.

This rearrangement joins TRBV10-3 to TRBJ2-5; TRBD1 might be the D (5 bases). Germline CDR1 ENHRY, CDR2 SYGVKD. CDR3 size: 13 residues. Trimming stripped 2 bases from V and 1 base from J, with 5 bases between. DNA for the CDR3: TGTGCCATCAGTGAGGGGGCCCAAGAGACCCAGTACTTC. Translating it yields CAISEGAQETQYF.

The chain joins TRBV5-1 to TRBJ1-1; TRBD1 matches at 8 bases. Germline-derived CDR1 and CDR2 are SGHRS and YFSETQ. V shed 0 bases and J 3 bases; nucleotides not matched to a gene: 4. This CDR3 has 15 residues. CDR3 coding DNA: TGCGCCAGCAGCTTGGACGGACAGGGTTACACTGAAGCTTTCTTT. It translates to CASSLDGQGYTEAFF.

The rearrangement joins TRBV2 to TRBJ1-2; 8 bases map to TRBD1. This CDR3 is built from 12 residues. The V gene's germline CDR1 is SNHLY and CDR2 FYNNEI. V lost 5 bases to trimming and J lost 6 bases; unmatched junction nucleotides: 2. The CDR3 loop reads CASSLTGDGYTF. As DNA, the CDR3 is TGTGCCAGCAGTTTGACAGGGGATGGCTACACCTTC. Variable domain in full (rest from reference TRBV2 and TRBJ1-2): EPEVTQTPSHQVTQMGQEVILRCVPISNHLYFYWYRQILGQKVEFLVSFYNNEISEKSEIFDDQFSVERPDGSNFTLKIRSTKLEDSAMYFCASSLTGDGYTFGSGTRLTVV.

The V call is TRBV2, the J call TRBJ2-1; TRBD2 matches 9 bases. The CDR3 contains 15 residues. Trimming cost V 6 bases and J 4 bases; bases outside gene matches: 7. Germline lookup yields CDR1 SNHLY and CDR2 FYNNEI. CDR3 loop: CASSGSGGSYNEQFF. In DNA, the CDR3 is TGTGCCAGCAGCGGGAGCGGGGGGTCATACAATGAGCAGTTCTTC. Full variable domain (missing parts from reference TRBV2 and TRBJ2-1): EPEVTQTPSHQVTQMGQEVILRCVPISNHLYFYWYRQILGQKVEFLVSFYNNEISEKSEIFDDQFSVERPDGSNFTLKIRSTKLEDSAMYFCASSGSGGSYNEQFFGPGTRLTVL.

CDR3 loop: CASSARLGGASGANVLTF. The DNA of the CDR3 is TGTGCCAGCAGCGCAAGACTAGGAGGAGCGAGCGGGGCCAACGTCCTGACTTTC. The chain couples TRBV9 to TRBJ2-6; D perhaps matches TRBD2 (6 bases). Germline V CDR1 and CDR2: SGDLS, YYNGEE. Trimming took off 3 bases at V and 4 bases at J, with 20 bases between the two ends. This CDR3 region has 18 residues.

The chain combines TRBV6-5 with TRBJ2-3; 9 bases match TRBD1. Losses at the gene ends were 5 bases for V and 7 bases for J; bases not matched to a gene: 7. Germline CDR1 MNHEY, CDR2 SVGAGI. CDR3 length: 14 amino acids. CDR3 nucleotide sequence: TGTGCCAGCAGTGCGCTAACAGGGGGCAATACGCAGTATTTT. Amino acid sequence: CASSALTGGNTQYF.

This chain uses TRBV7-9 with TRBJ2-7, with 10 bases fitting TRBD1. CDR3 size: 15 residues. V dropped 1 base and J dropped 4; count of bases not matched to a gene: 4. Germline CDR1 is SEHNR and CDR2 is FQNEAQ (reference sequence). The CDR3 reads CASSLDGTGEYEQYF. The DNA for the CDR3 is TGTGCCAGCAGCTTAGACGGGACAGGGGAATACGAGCAGTACTTC.

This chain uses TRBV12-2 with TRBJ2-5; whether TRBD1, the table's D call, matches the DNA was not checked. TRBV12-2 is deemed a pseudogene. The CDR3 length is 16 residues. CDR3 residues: CASRLNPGMGKETQYF. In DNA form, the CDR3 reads TGTGCAAGTCGCTTAAACCCAGGGATGGGGAAAGAGACCCAGTACTTC.

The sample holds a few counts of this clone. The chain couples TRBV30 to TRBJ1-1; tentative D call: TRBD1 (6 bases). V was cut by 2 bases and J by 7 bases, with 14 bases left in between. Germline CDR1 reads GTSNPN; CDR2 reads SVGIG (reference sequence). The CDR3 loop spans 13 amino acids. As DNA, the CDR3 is TGTGCCTGGAGTTTTCGGGGCAGGGGTGAAGCTTTCTTT. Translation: CAWSFRGRGEAFF. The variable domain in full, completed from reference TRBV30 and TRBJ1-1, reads SQTIHQWPATLVQPVGSPLSLECTVEGTSNPNLYWYRQAAGRGLQLLFYSVGIGQISSEVPQNLSASRPQDRQFILSSKKLLLSDSGFYLCAWSFRGRGEAFFGQGTRLTVV.

The CDR3 DNA is TGTGCCAGCACCCGAGGGTCTGCCTACGAGCAGTACTTC. Encoded protein: CASTRGSAYEQYF. This chain links TRBV2 with TRBJ2-7; possibly TRBD2 for D (5 bases). CDR3 size: 13 residues. V was trimmed by 7 bases and J by 2 bases, leaving 12 bases between them. Germline V lookup: CDR1 SNHLY, CDR2 FYNNEI. The whole variable domain, filled in from reference TRBV2 and TRBJ2-7, reads EPEVTQTPSHQVTQMGQEVILRCVPISNHLYFYWYRQILGQKVEFLVSFYNNEISEKSEIFDDQFSVERPDGSNFTLKIRSTKLEDSAMYFCASTRGSAYEQYFGPGTRLTVT.

The DNA for the CDR3 is TGTGCCAGCAGTTACGGGCCCATATCCAACACCGGGGAGCTGTTTTTT. It encodes CASSYGPISNTGELFF. The genes are TRBV6-5 and TRBJ2-2; no firm D call. Trimming stripped 2 bases from V and 2 bases from J, with 12 bases between. Germline CDR1 is MNHEY and CDR2 is SVGAGI. The CDR3 totals 16 residues.

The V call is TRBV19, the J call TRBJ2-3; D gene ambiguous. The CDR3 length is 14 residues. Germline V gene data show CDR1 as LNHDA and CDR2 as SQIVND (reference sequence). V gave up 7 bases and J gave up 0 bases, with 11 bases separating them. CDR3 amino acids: CASTSRPSTDTQYF. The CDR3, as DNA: TGTGCCAGTACGTCGAGGCCTAGCACAGATACGCAGTATTTT.

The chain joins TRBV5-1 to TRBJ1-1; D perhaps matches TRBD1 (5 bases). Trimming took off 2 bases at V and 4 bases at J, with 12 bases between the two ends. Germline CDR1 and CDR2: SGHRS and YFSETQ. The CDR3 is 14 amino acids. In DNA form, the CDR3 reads TGCGCCAGCAGCTTACAGCCCGGGGGCACTGAAGCTTTCTTT. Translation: CASSLQPGGTEAFF.

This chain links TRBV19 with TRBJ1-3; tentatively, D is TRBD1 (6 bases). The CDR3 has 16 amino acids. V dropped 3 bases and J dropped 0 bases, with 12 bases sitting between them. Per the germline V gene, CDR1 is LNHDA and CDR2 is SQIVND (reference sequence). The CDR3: CASSIRQDFSGNTIYF. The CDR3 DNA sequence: TGTGCCAGTAGTATCCGACAGGACTTCTCTGGAAACACCATATATTTT.

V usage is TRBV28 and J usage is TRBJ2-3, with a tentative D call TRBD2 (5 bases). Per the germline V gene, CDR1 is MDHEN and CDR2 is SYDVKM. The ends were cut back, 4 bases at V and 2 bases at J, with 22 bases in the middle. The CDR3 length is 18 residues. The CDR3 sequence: CASSSLLLEMGFTDTQYF. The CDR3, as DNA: TGTGCCAGCAGTTCCTTACTACTAGAGATGGGCTTCACAGATACGCAGTATTTT.

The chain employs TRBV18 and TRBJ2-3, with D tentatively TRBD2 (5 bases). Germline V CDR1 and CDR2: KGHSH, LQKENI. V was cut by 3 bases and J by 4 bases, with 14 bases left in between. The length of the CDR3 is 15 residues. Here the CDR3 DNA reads TGTGCCAGCTCACCTGGACTTTCCGGGCCAGATACGCAGTATTTT. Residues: CASSPGLSGPDTQYF.

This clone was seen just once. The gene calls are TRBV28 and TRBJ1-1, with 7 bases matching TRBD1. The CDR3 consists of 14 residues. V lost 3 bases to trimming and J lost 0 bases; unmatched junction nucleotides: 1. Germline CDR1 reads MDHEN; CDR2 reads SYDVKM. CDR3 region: CASSFDRVNTEAFF. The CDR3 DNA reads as TGTGCCAGCAGTTTTGACAGGGTGAACACTGAAGCTTTCTTT.

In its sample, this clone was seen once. CDR3 DNA sequence: TGTGCAAGTCGCTGCTCCGGGACAGATCCTCCGAGCACAGATACGCAGTATTTT. It is translated as CASRCSGTDPPSTDTQYF. This chain joins TRBV12-2 and TRBJ2-3; the D segment call TRBD1 is taken from the table without a DNA check. TRBV12-2 is a recognized pseudogene. This CDR3 has 18 residues.

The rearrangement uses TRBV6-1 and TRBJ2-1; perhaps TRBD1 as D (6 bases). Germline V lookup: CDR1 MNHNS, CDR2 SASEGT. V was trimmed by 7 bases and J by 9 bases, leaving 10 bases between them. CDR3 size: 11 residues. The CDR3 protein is CASTGAGEQFF. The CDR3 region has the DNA TGTGCCAGCACAGGGGCGGGTGAGCAGTTCTTC.